This TCR beta chain was recovered during a study of blood T cell repertoires in COVID-19. Study-wide context: T cells, B-cell-depleted T cells, or PBMCs supplied cDNA or gDNA.

In the original processing: Using reference gene primer amplification, nucleated cell counts were estimated. Generated by immunoSEQ multiplex PCR, the TCRdb table keeps only in-frame clones and is missing some. V and J calls and clone size are those listed in that table; D and trimming were worked out from the DNA. The sample comprises roughly 180,000 clones, roughly 80% of which are singletons, and roughly 5.7% rests with the top ten. V shed 4 bases, J shed 2 bases, and the junction held 7 bases outside the gene matches. This CDR3 is 16 amino acids long. Germline V gene data show CDR1 as LGHDT and CDR2 as YNNKEL (reference sequence). Individuals drawn from 24 US areas were about 18 to 89 years old.

The sequencing input was PBMCs or T cells enriched from blood (not recorded which). The chain joins TRBV3-1 (or the pseudogene TRBV3-2) to TRBJ2-3; 9 bases agree with TRBD2. The clonotype was recovered from a woman in her forties with acute COVID-19. CDR3 in DNA: TGTGCCAGCAGCCCCGGGACTAGCCTCTTCACAGATACGCAGTATTTT. Translation: CASSPGTSLFTDTQYF.